Listed here is a single T cell receptor beta chain. Its cognate antigen is unknown. The junction differs from germline at one of its ends, possibly a read error. Only in-frame clones appear in the TCRdb table, and some are missing; sequencing was by immunoSEQ multiplex PCR. Among approximately 10,000 clones listed, over 55% were seen once. This record belongs to a study of T cell clones after liver transplantation. General study findings and limits: Circulating graft-donor-reactive CD4 TCRbeta sequences fell significantly post-transplant in most of the 8 subjects.

This CDR3 comprises 15 residues. Per germline, CDR1 SGHTS and CDR2 YDEGEE. V usage is TRBV5-8 and J usage is TRBJ1-5; possible D gene TRBD1, 6 bases. This receptor was taken from a human patient who received a liver transplant. Some T cells may be the graft donor's. The sample here was CD4+ T cells from blood, taken less than 33 months after liver transplant. DNA of the CDR3: TGTGCCAGCAGCTTGGCAGGGGATAGCAATCAGCCCCGGCATTTT. Translation gives CASSLAGDSNQPRHF.